What follows describes a single T cell receptor beta chain. TCRdb's copy holds only in-frame clones and misses some; the assay was immunoSEQ multiplex PCR. There are 260,000 or so clones in the sample; approximately 84% occur only once, and about 16% lies in the top ten. Clinical history reported by participants formed the basis on which cohorts were assigned. The source of the sample is a study of blood T cell repertoires in COVID-19. Study summary: Specimens from acute and convalescent COVID-19 originated in the United States, Italy and Spain.

The germline CDR1 and CDR2 sequences are MNHEY and SVGAGI. V shed 2 bases and J shed 2 bases, with 12 bases lying between them. CDR3 length equals 15 residues. This receptor was obtained from a young man who had recovered from COVID-19. The chain links TRBV6-5 to TRBJ1-2, with D perhaps TRBD1 (5 bases). Specimen: PBMCs or T cells enriched from blood (not recorded which). CDR3 bases: TGTGCCAGCAGTTACAGGGGAGGCGGGAACTATGGCTACACCTTC. Residues: CASSYRGGGNYGYTF.